This is a list of T cell receptor beta chains from one sample in a study of beta chain features in type 1 diabetes. The assay was immunoSEQ multiplex PCR, and TCRdb's table has in-frame clones only and misses some. Seen here are some 22,000 clones, 55% to 75% observed once, and the top ten hold under 2.5%. Sample: Tregs from blood. The receptor source for this set is a woman in her forties in good health. Both conserved end residues are part of each CDR3. The order of the fields is clone size, D gene, V gene, J gene, CDR3 DNA, CDR3 protein. The D gene is left open where the match is weak. The listing skips clone size in some rows; elsewhere it reads once, few, many or a size class.

-	TRBD2	TRBV29-1	TRBJ2-5	TGCAGCGCGGGGAAAGGACGGGAGGACTTC	CSAGKGREDF
-	-	TRBV11-2	TRBJ1-5	TGTGCCAGCAGCCCGACAGGAACCCTCAATCAGCCCCAGCATTTT	CASSPTGTLNQPQHF
-	-	TRBV29-1	TRBJ2-7	TGCAGCGTTGTAAAGACTAGCTCCTACGAGCAGTACTTC	CSVVKTSSYEQYF
-	-	TRBV9	TRBJ2-6	TGTGCCAGCAGTCTCCGGGGGTCTGGGGCCAACGTCCTGACTTTC	CASSLRGSGANVLTF
-	-	TRBV7-9	TRBJ2-1	TGTGCCAGCAGCTTGGGCTTTTACTTTAATGAGCAGTTCTTC	CASSLGFYFNEQFF
-	-	TRBV23-1	TRBJ2-7	TGCGCCAGCACCCTATTCTACGGACAGTTAGGGACCCGGGTGCCACGGGGAGAGCAGTACTTC	CASTLFYGQLGTRVPRGEQYF
-	-	TRBV7-9	TRBJ1-1	TGTGCCAGCAGCCCCCGGTCTGGGAGCACTGAAGCTTTCTTT	CASSPRSGSTEAFF
-	TRBD1	TRBV2	TRBJ2-2	TGTGCCAGCAGTGGTCAAATATGGGGACAGTCCGGGGAGCTGTTTTTT	CASSGQIWGQSGELFF
-	-	TRBV6-5	TRBJ2-2	TGTGCCAGCAGTTACTCGAAGTGGCAACCCCCCGGGGAGCTGTTTTTT	CASSYSKWQPPGELFF
-	TRBD2	TRBV29-1	TRBJ2-1	TGCAGCACTACATGGGCTAGCGGGTGGGATGAGCAGTTCTTC	CSTTWASGWDEQFF
-	-	TRBV5-1	TRBJ2-1	TGCGCCAGCAGCTTACAGGGAAGGAACTACAATGAGCAGTTCTTC	CASSLQGRNYNEQFF
-	-	TRBV19	TRBJ2-3	TGTGCCAGTAGCGCTAGGGAGTCCACAGATACGCAGTATTTT	CASSARESTDTQYF
-	TRBD2	TRBV5-1	TRBJ2-2	TGCGCCAGCAGTAGACTAGCGGGGGATGCCGGGGAGCTGTTTTTT	CASSRLAGDAGELFF
-	TRBD1	TRBV2	TRBJ2-1	TGTGCCAGCAGACGACAGGGGGGACCCTACAATGAGCAGTTCTTC	CASRRQGGPYNEQFF
-	TRBD1	TRBV2	TRBJ1-2	TGTGCCAGCAGTGTTGGGGACAGATGGGGCTATGGCTACACCTTC	CASSVGDRWGYGYTF
few	TRBD2	TRBV5-1	TRBJ2-7	TGCGCCAGCAGCGGCGGGGGTACCCCCTACGAGCAGTACTTC	CASSGGGTPYEQYF
-	-	TRBV5-1	TRBJ2-5	TGCGCCAGCAGCCCCTCCGGCGAGGGCGGGCGAGAGACCCAGTACTTC	CASSPSGEGGRETQYF
-	-	TRBV2	TRBJ1-2	TGTGCCAGCAGTGTGACTCCACAACTCTATGGCTACACCTTC	CASSVTPQLYGYTF
-	-	TRBV15	TRBJ1-5	TGTGCCACCAGCAGAAGCACAGGATATAGCAATCAGCCCCAGCATTTT	CATSRSTGYSNQPQHF
-	-	TRBV10-3	TRBJ1-2	TGTGCCATCAGTGAGTCGATGTTACCAGGGAACTCTCGATATGGCTACACCTTC	CAISESMLPGNSRYGYTF
-	-	TRBV5-1	TRBJ2-1	TGCGCCAGCAGAGGGGGGGACAGGCCCAGCTCCTACAATGAGCAGTTCTTC	CASRGGDRPSSYNEQFF
-	-	TRBV7-9	TRBJ1-5	TGTGCCAGCAGCTTTCAGGGTGGTCAGCCCCAGCATTTT	CASSFQGGQPQHF
few	-	TRBV5-4	TRBJ2-7	TGTGCCAGCAGCTTGATTGGAGGGATCGAGCAGTACTTC	CASSLIGGIEQYF
-	TRBD1	TRBV9	TRBJ1-6	TGTGCCAGCAGCGCCGCGACAGGGTTTTCCTATAATTCACCCCTCCACTTT	CASSAATGFSYNSPLHF
-	-	TRBV2	TRBJ1-5	TGTGCCAGCAGTGAAGTGTTAGTCAATCAGCCCCAGCATTTT	CASSEVLVNQPQHF
once	-	TRBV7-9	TRBJ1-5	TGTGCCAGCAGCTTCCCTCCCAGGGTGGGGAGCAATCAGCCCCAGCATTTT	CASSFPPRVGSNQPQHF
-	-	TRBV11-2	TRBJ2-3	TGTGCCAGCAGCTTTCGTCTAGCGAGGCCAGATACGCAGTATTTT	CASSFRLARPDTQYF
-	TRBD1	TRBV5-1	TRBJ1-1	TGCGCCAGCAGCACAGACAGGGATCTACGGACTGAAGCTTTCTTT	CASSTDRDLRTEAFF
-	-	TRBV7-6	TRBJ1-1	TGTGCCAGCAGCTTAGAGTTTCGGGATGAAGCTTTCTTT	CASSLEFRDEAFF
few	-	TRBV19	TRBJ1-1	TGTGCCACAATGAGCGGCACTGAAGCTTTCTTT	CATMSGTEAFF
-	TRBD2	TRBV7-2	TRBJ2-1	TGTGCCAGCAGCTGGACTAGCGGGGGGAATGAGCAGTTCTTC	CASSWTSGGNEQFF
-	TRBD1	TRBV6-5	TRBJ2-7	TGTGCCAGCTCGGGACAGGGGTTCCACGAGCAGTACTTC	CASSGQGFHEQYF
-	TRBD1	TRBV19	TRBJ2-7	TGTGCCAGTAGGGGACGGACAGGGACCCCCTACGAGCAGTACTTC	CASRGRTGTPYEQYF
-	-	TRBV7-2	TRBJ2-1	TGTGCCAGCAGCTTGACAGGAAGCTCCTACAATGAGCAGTTCTTC	CASSLTGSSYNEQFF
-	TRBD2	TRBV18	TRBJ2-3	TGTGCCAGCTCACCGAGGCCAATAGCGGGGGATTCCTACACAGATACGCAGTATTTT	CASSPRPIAGDSYTDTQYF
once	-	TRBV27	TRBJ1-5	TGTGCCAGCAGTCGACATAACAATCAGCCCCAGCATTTT	CASSRHNNQPQHF